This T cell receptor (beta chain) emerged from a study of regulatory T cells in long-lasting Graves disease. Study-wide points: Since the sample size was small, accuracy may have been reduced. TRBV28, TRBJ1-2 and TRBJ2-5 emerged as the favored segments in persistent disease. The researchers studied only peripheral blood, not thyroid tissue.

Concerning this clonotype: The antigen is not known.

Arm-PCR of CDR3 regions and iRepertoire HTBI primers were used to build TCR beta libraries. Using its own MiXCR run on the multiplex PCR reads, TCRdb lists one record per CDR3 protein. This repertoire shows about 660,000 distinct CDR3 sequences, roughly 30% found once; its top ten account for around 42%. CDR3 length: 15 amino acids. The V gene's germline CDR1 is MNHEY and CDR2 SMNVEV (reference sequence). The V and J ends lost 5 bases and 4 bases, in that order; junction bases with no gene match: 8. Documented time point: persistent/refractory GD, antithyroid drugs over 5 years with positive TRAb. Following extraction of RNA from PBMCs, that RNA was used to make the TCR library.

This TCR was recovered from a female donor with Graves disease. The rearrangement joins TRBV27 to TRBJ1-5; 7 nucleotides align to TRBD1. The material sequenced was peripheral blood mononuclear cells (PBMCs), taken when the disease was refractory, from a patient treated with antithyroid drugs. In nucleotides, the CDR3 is TGTGCCAGCAGTCGCCACAGGGGCGGGAATCAGCCCCAGCATTTT. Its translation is CASSRHRGGNQPQHF.